One T cell receptor (beta chain) is described in this entry. The antigen remains undetermined. This CDR3 fails to terminate in the conserved phenylalanine or tryptophan, so it likely reflects a read error. The data are from a study of T-cell reconstitution after alpha-beta-depleted transplantation in children. Study-wide results and caveats: Newly generated T cells supplied most T-cell counts and diversity one year post-transplant. There were reportedly several hundred expanded graft clones from which alpha-beta T cells came about two months after transplant. It was surviving recipient T cells and thymic progenitors that gave some patients high TCRbeta diversity at day 60.

Trimming removed 1 base at V and 0 bases at J, with 2 bases between. The germline V gene encodes CDR1 SGHRS and CDR2 YFSETQ. The CDR3 is made up of 12 amino acids. Unique molecular identifiers were used to barcode this TCRbeta library. One entry per CDR3 protein results from TCRdb running MiXCR on the PCR reads. The repertoire holds some 300,000 distinct CDR3 sequences, with over 7.5% as singletons. The source material was peripheral blood, sampled 360 days after TCRalphabeta/CD19-depleted stem cell transplant. This clonotype was sampled from a female patient aged 2-10 years who had a stem cell transplant for Fanconi anemia, so the T cells may come from the graft donor. V gene TRBV5-1 combines with J gene TRBJ2-7, with D unclear. CDR3 DNA sequence: TGCGCCAGCAGCTTGTCCTCCTACGAGCAGTACTGC. Its translation is CASSLSSYEQYC.